This T cell receptor beta chain was documented in a study of Ad26.COV2.S vaccination and SARS-CoV-2 variants. Study overall: Ad26.COV2.S was injected intramuscularly once or twice, 56 days apart.

In this sample, this clone turned up a few times. This sample's treatment: some 20 received Ad26.COV2.S at low or high dose, single or two shots; several received placebo; per-sample allocation not given. The study sampled participants on day 63 after the first vaccine or placebo injection. Wuhan-strain SARS-CoV-2 spike was expressed by the Ad26 vector that made up the vaccine. Clones were read by immunoSEQ multiplex PCR, and TCRdb kept only the in-frame ones, dropping some. The table lists roughly 400,000 clones, about nine tenths of them singletons. From germline, CDR1 is SGHTA and CDR2 FQGNSA. The CDR3 runs 14 residues. The ends were cut back, 4 bases at V and 8 bases at J, with 17 bases in the middle.

The receptor was derived from a person between 18 and 65 years old who received the Ad26.COV2.S COVID-19 vaccine or a placebo. The sample in question was peripheral blood, obtained in a trial of Ad26.COV2.S vaccine versus placebo. The V gene is TRBV7-2, the J gene TRBJ1-2, with D uncertain. As DNA, the CDR3 is TGTGCCAGCAGCTCTGGGAGCCCCCCGTACGGCTACACCTTC. It specifies CASSSGSPPYGYTF.